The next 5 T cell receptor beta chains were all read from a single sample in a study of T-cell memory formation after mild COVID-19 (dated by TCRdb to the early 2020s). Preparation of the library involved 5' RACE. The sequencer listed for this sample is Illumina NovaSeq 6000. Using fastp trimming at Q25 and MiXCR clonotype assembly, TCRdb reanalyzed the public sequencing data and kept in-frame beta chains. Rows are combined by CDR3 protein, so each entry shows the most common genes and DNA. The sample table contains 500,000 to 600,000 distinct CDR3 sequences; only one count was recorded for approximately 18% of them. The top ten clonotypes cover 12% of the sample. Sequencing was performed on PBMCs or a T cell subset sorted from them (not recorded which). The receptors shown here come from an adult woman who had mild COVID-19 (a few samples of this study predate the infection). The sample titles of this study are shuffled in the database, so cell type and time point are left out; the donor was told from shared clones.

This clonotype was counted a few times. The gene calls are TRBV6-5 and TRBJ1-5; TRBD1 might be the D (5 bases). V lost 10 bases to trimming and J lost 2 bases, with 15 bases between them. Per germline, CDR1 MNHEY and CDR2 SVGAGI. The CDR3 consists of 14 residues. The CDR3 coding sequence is TGTGCCACCGCGACGGGGGTTCGCAATCAGCCCCAGCATTTT. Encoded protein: CATATGVRNQPQHF.

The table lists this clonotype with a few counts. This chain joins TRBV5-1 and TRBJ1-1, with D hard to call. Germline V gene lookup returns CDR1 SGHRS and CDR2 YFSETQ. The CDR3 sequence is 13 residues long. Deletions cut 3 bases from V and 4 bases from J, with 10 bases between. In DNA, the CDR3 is TGCGCCAGCAGCTCGATCTGGGGCACTGAAGCTTTCTTT. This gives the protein CASSSIWGTEAFF.

DNA of the CDR3: TGTGCCTGGAGTCCCGGGCTACGGGACACTGAAGCTTTCTTT. Translation: CAWSPGLRDTEAFF. The chain uses TRBV30 and TRBJ1-1; no reliable D call. Germline CDR1 GTSNPN, CDR2 SVGIG (reference sequence). The V end lost 2 bases, the J end lost 3 bases, and 13 bases lay between the germline ends. CDR3 length equals 14 residues.

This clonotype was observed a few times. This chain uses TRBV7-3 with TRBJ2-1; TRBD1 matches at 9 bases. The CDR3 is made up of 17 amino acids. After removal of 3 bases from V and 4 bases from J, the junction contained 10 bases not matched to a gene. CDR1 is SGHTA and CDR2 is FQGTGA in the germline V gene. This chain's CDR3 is CASSFSRTGVAYNEQFF. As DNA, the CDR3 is TGTGCCAGCAGCTTTTCTAGGACAGGGGTCGCTTACAATGAGCAGTTCTTC.

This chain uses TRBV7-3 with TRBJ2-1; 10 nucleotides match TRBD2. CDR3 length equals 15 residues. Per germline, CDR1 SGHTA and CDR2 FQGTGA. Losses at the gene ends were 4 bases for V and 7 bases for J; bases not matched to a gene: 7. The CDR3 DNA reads TGTGCCAGCAGCTCGGGACTAGCGCCGGGGAATGAGCAGTTCTTC. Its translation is CASSSGLAPGNEQFF.